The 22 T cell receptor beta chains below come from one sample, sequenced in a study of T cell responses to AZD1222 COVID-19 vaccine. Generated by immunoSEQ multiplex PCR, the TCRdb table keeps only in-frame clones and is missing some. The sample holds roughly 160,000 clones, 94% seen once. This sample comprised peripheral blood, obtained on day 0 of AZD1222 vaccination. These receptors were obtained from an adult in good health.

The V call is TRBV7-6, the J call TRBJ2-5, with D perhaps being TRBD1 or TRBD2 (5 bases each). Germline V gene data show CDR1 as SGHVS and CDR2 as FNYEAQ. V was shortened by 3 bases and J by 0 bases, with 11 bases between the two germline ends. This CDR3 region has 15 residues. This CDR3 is CASSFGALYQETQYF. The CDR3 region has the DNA TGTGCCAGCAGCTTCGGGGCTCTGTACCAAGAGACCCAGTACTTC.

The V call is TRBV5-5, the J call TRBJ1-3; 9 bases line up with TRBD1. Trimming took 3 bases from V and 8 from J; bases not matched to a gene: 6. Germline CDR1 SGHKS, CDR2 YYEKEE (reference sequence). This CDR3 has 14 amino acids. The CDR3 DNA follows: TGTGCCAGCAGCTATGGGACAGGGACGGACACCATATATTTT. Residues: CASSYGTGTDTIYF.

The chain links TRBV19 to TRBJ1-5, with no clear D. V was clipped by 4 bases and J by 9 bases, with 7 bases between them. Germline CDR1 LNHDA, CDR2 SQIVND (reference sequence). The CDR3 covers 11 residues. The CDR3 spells CASSTTGPQHF. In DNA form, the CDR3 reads TGTGCCAGTAGTACCACGGGGCCCCAGCATTTT.

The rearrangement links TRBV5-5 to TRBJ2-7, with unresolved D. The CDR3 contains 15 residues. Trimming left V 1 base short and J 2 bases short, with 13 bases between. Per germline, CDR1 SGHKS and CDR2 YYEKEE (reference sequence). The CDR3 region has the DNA TGTGCCAGCAGCTTGTCTCCGGGTTCGCCCTACGAGCAGTACTTC. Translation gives CASSLSPGSPYEQYF.

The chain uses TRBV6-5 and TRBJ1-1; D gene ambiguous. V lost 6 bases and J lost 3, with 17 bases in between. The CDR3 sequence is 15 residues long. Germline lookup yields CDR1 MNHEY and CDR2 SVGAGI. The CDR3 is CASRDFVGPYTEAFF. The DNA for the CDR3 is TGTGCCAGCAGAGACTTCGTAGGTCCCTACACTGAAGCTTTCTTT.

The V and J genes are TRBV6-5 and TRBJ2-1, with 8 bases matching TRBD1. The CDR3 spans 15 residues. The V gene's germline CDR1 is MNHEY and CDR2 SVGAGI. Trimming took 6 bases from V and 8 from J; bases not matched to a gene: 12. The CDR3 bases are TGTGCCAGCAGGGGAACAGGGGGTCGATATCATGAGCAGTTCTTC. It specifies CASRGTGGRYHEQFF.

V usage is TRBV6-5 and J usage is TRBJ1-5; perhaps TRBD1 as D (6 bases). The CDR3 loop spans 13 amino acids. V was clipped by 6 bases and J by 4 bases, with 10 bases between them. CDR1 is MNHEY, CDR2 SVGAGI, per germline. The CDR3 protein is CASRTGGNQPQHF. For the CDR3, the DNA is TGTGCCAGCAGGACAGGCGGTAATCAGCCCCAGCATTTT.

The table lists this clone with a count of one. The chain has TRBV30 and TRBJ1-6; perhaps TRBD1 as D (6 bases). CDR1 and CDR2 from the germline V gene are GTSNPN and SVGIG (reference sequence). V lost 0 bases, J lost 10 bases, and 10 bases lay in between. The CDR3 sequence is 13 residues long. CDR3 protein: CAWSVQQGSPLHF. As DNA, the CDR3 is TGTGCCTGGAGTGTACAACAGGGATCACCCCTCCACTTT.

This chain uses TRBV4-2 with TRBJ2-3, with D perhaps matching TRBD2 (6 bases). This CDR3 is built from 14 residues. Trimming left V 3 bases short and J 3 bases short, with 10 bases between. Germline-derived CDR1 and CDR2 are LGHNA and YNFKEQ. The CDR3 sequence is CASSQEGWTDTQYF. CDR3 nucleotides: TGTGCCAGCAGCCAGGAGGGGTGGACAGATACGCAGTATTTT.

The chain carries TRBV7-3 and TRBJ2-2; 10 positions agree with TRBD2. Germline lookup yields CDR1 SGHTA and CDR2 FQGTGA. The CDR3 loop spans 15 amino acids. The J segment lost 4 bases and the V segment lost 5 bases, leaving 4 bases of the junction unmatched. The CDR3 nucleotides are TGTGCCAGCAGCCCTAGCGGGAGTATCACCGGGGAGCTGTTTTTT. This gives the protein CASSPSGSITGELFF.

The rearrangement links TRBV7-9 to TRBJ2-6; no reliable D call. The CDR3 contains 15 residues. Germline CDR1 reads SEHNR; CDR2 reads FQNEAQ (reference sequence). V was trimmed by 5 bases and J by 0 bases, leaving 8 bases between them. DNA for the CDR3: TGTGCCAGCAGCGTGAGAAGCTCTGGGGCCAACGTCCTGACTTTC. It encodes CASSVRSSGANVLTF.

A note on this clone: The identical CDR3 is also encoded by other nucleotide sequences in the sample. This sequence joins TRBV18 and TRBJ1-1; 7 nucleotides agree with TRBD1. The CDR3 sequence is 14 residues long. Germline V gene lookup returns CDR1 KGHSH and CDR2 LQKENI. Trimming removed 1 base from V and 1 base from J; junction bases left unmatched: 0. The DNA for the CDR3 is TGTGCCAGCTCACCACGACAGGGGAACACTGAAGCTTTCTTT. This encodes CASSPRQGNTEAFF.

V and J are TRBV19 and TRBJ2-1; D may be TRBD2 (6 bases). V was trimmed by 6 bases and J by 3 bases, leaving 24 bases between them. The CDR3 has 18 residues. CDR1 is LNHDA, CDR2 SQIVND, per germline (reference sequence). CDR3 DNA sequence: TGTGCCAGTAGCCCTAAAGGTGTCGGCGGGATAATCTACAATGAGCAGTTCTTC. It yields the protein CASSPKGVGGIIYNEQFF.

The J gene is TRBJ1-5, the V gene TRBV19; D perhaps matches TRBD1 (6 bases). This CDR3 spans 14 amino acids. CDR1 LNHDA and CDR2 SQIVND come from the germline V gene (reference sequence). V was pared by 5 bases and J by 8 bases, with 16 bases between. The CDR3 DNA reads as TGTGCCAGTAGTCCACAGGGTGGTTGGGAGCCCCAGCATTTT. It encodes CASSPQGGWEPQHF. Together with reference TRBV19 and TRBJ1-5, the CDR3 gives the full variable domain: DGGITQSPKYLFRKEGQNVTLSCEQNLNHDAMYWYRQDPGQGLRLIYYSQIVNDFQKGDIAEGYSVSREKKESFPLTVTSAQKNPTAFYLCASSPQGGWEPQHFGDGTRLSIL.

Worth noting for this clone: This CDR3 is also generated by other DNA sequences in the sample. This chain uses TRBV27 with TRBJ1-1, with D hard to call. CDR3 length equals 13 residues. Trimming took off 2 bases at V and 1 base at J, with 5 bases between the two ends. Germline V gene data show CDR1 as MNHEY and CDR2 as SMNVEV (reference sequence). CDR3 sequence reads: CASSLGRNTEAFF. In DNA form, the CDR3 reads TGTGCCAGCAGTTTAGGGCGGAACACTGAAGCTTTCTTT.

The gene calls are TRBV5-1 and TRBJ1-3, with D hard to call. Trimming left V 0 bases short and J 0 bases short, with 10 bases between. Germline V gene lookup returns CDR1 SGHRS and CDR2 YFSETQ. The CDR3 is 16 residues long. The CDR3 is CASSLESGPSGNTIYF. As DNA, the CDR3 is TGCGCCAGCAGCTTGGAATCGGGCCCCTCTGGAAACACCATATATTTT.

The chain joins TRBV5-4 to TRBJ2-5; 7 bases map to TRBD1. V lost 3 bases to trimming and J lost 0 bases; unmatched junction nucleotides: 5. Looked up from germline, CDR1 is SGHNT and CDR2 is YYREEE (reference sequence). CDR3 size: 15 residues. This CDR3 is CASSWTTGNQETQYF. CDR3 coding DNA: TGTGCCAGCAGCTGGACGACAGGGAACCAAGAGACCCAGTACTTC.

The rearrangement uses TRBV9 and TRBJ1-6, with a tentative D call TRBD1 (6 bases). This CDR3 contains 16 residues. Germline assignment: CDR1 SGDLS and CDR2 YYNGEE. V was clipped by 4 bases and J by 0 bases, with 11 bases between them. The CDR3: CASSTQGNSYNSPLHF. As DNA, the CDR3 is TGTGCCAGCAGCACTCAGGGGAACTCCTATAATTCACCCCTCCACTTT.

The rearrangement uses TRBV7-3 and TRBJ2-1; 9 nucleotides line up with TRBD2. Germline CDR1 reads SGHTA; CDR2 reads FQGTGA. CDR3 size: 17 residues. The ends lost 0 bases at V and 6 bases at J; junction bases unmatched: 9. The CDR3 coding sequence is TGTGCCAGCAGCTTAACCCAAATAGCGGGAGTGCGCAATGAGCAGTTCTTC. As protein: CASSLTQIAGVRNEQFF.

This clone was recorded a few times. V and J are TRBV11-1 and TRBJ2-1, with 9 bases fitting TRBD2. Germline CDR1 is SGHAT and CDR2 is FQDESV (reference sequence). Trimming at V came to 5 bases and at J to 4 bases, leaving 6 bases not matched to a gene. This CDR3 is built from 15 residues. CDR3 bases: TGTGCCAGCAGCGTCCGACTAGCGGAATACAATGAGCAGTTCTTC. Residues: CASSVRLAEYNEQFF. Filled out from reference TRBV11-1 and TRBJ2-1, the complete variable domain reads EAEVAQSPRYKITEKSQAVAFWCDPISGHATLYWYRQILGQGPELLVQFQDESVVDDSQLPKDRFSAERLKGVDSTLKIQPAELGDSAMYLCASSVRLAEYNEQFFGPGTRLTVL.

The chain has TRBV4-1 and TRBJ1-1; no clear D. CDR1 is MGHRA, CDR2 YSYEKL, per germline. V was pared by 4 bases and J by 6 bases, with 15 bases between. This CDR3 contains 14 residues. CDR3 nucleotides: TGCGCCAGCAGCCCCCTCCGTGTGGATGCTGAAGCTTTCTTT. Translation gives CASSPLRVDAEAFF.

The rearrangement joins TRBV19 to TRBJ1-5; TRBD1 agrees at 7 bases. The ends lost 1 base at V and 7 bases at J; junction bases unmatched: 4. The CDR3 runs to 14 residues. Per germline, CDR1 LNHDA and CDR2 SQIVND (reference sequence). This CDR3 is CASSIVAGGQPQHF. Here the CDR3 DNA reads TGTGCCAGTAGTATAGTGGCAGGGGGACAGCCCCAGCATTTT.